These 27 T cell receptor beta chains share one sample of origin, sequenced in a study of shared clonotypes between healthy human individuals. Only in-frame clones appear in the TCRdb table, and some are missing; sequencing was by immunoSEQ multiplex PCR. The sample holds about 960,000 clones, approximately 76% seen once. The source material was memory CD4+ T cells sorted from blood. As to subset: CD45RA-negative fraction. The receptors were sampled from a man younger than 30 in good health.

The rearrangement links TRBV6-6 to TRBJ1-6; TRBD1 is a possible D gene (6 bases). The germline gives CDR1 MNHNY, CDR2 SVGAGI (reference sequence). This CDR3 region has 13 residues. The CDR3 nucleotides are TGTTCGGTACGGGACGTGGGGGCGGCACCCCTCCACTTT. The encoded protein is CSVRDVGAAPLHF.

The chain uses TRBV5-1 and TRBJ2-2, with 7 bases that match TRBD1. The CDR3 has 15 amino acids. The germline V gene encodes CDR1 SGHRS and CDR2 YFSETQ. V was pared by 4 bases and J by 5 bases, with 8 bases of the junction left unmatched. The CDR3 bases are TGCGCCAGCAGCGCCTCAGGGGGATGGACCGGGGAGCTGTTTTTT. This sequence encodes CASSASGGWTGELFF.

The chain recombines TRBV7-2 with TRBJ2-5; 7 bases agree with TRBD1. J gave up 9 bases and V 1 base, and 11 bases lay outside the gene matches. Germline V lookup: CDR1 SGHTA, CDR2 FQGNSA. The CDR3 spans 15 residues. In DNA, the CDR3 is TGTGCCAGCAGCTTAGGGGGACAGCGTTGGGCGGCCCAGTACTTC. Encoded protein: CASSLGGQRWAAQYF.

The chain uses TRBV18 and TRBJ2-7; 7 bases are shared with TRBD1. This CDR3 spans 14 amino acids. The V gene end was trimmed by 4 bases and the J gene end by 1 base; junction bases not matched to a gene: 4. Germline CDR1 is KGHSH and CDR2 is LQKENI. The CDR3 DNA follows: TGTGCCAGCTCACGTCGACAGGGATCCTACGAGCAGTACTTC. Protein: CASSRRQGSYEQYF.

This rearrangement joins TRBV7-9 to TRBJ2-2; D gene ambiguous. The CDR3 covers 16 residues. The V end was cut by 2 bases, the J end by 3 bases, with 13 bases between. Germline V CDR1 and CDR2: SEHNR, FQNEAQ (reference sequence). CDR3 residues: CASSLSPARDTGELFF. The CDR3 DNA reads TGTGCCAGCAGCTTATCGCCCGCTAGGGACACCGGGGAGCTGTTTTTT.

The rearrangement uses TRBV18 and TRBJ2-7, with D perhaps TRBD1 or TRBD2 (6 bases each). Germline V gene data show CDR1 as KGHSH and CDR2 as LQKENI. The CDR3 runs to 15 residues. V was shortened by 2 bases and J by 2 bases, with 13 bases between the two germline ends. The CDR3 here is CASSPRRDTTYEQYF. Here the CDR3 DNA reads TGTGCCAGCTCACCAAGGCGGGACACAACCTACGAGCAGTACTTC.

The rearrangement links TRBV6-5 to TRBJ1-2, with 8 bases lining up with TRBD1. V trimming: 2 bases; J trimming: 8 bases; junction bases outside the gene matches: 4. In germline, CDR1 is MNHEY, CDR2 SVGAGI. The CDR3 is 13 amino acids. DNA for the CDR3: TGTGCCAGCAGTTACAACAGGGGGGGCGGCTACACCTTC. This gives the protein CASSYNRGGGYTF.

A few counts support this clone. This chain uses TRBV6-6 with TRBJ2-3; 11 positions agree with TRBD1. Trimming took 2 bases from V and 10 from J; bases not matched to a gene: 11. The CDR3 has 16 residues. The germline CDR1 and CDR2 sequences are MNHNY and SVGAGI (reference sequence). The CDR3 bases are TGTGCCAGCAGTTACGTAGGGACAGGGGGTATTTACGCGCAGTATTTT. Translating it yields CASSYVGTGGIYAQYF.

The chain recombines TRBV15 with TRBJ2-3; possibly TRBD2 for D (5 bases). CDR1 and CDR2 from the germline V gene are LNHNV and YYDKDF (reference sequence). V was pared by 0 bases and J by 6 bases, with 10 bases between. This CDR3 has 14 amino acids. The CDR3 bases are TGTGCCACCAGCAGAGAAGGGAGTAGGGATACGCAGTATTTT. It codes for CATSREGSRDTQYF.

The chain carries TRBV18 and TRBJ2-1; D is ambiguous. Trimming cost V 0 bases and J 10 bases, with 10 bases left between them. The CDR3 loop spans 13 amino acids. CDR1 and CDR2 from the germline V gene are KGHSH and LQKENI. CDR3 protein: CASSPPALREQFF. CDR3 sequence (DNA): TGTGCCAGCTCACCACCGGCCCTCCGGGAGCAGTTCTTC. The complete variable domain, with remaining parts taken from reference TRBV18 and TRBJ2-1, reads NAGVMQNPRHLVRRRGQEARLRCSPMKGHSHVYWYRQLPEEGLKFMVYLQKENIIDESGMPKERFSAEFPKEGPSILRIQQVVRGDSAAYFCASSPPALREQFFGPGTRLTVL.

This clone occurred a few times. This chain connects TRBV7-8 to TRBJ1-2; D gene uncertain. Trimming took 6 bases from V and 1 from J, leaving 12 bases between them. Germline V CDR1 and CDR2: SGHVS, FQNEAQ. The CDR3 totals 14 residues. The CDR3 loop reads CASRSGRFNYGYTF. CDR3 bases: TGTGCCAGCAGATCCGGGAGGTTTAACTATGGCTACACCTTC.

This chain uses TRBV6-5 with TRBJ2-3; D gene unclear. The germline V and J ends were trimmed by 4 bases and 0 bases, with 11 bases remaining between them. Germline CDR1 is MNHEY and CDR2 is SVGAGI. The CDR3 has 15 amino acids. The CDR3 is CASSSKGRSTDTQYF. In nucleotides, the CDR3 is TGTGCCAGCAGTTCAAAGGGCAGGAGCACAGATACGCAGTATTTT.

The chain joins TRBV5-8 to TRBJ2-3, with 8 bases lining up with TRBD1. The V and J ends lost 0 bases and 1 base, in that order; junction bases with no gene match: 4. Per germline, CDR1 SGHTS and CDR2 YDEGEE. CDR3 length: 16 amino acids. For the CDR3, the DNA is TGTGCCAGCAGCTTGGTCCAGGGACAGGGCACAGATACGCAGTATTTT. This codes for CASSLVQGQGTDTQYF.

The V gene is TRBV19, the J gene TRBJ2-1, with TRBD1 matching 7 bases. The trim removed 5 bases at V and 8 bases at J, leaving 15 bases unmatched. The CDR3 spans 16 residues. Per germline, CDR1 LNHDA and CDR2 SQIVND (reference sequence). The CDR3 is CASSFDRANWGDEQFF. The CDR3 bases are TGTGCCAGTAGTTTTGACAGGGCTAACTGGGGAGATGAGCAGTTCTTC.

The chain links TRBV6-7 to TRBJ2-5; 8 bases map to TRBD2. TRBV6-7 is filed as an ORF, its function uncertain. The CDR3 is 14 amino acids. Losses at the gene ends were 6 bases for V and 2 bases for J; bases not matched to a gene: 5. The CDR3 here is CASSRSGGQETQYF. The CDR3 region has the DNA TGTGCCAGCAGCAGGTCGGGAGGGCAAGAGACCCAGTACTTC.

CDR3 residues: CASSLVTSNEKLFF. In DNA form, the CDR3 reads TGTGCCAGCAGTTTAGTGACATCTAATGAAAAACTGTTTTTT. This chain uses TRBV28 with TRBJ1-4; D is unclear. The ends were cut back, 2 bases at V and 3 bases at J, with 7 bases in the middle. The CDR3 spans 14 residues. Germline lookup yields CDR1 MDHEN and CDR2 SYDVKM.

The CDR3 sequence is CASSEQGAYSGNTIYF. CDR3 DNA: TGTGCCAGCAGTGAACAGGGGGCCTACTCTGGAAACACCATATATTTT. The chain joins TRBV6-1 to TRBJ1-3, with 8 positions matching TRBD1. CDR3 length: 16 residues. Germline CDR1 MNHNS, CDR2 SASEGT. V lost 2 bases and J lost 0; bases outside the gene matches: 3.

For this clone: A much larger clone lies one base from this, so it may be a read error. The chain employs TRBV5-4 and TRBJ1-6, with 9 bases aligning to TRBD1. With V trimmed by 9 bases and J by 7 bases, 2 bases remained unmatched. Germline V gene sequence: CDR1 SGHNT, CDR2 YYREEE (reference sequence). The CDR3 is made up of 12 amino acids. For the CDR3, the DNA is TGTGCCACGGGACAGGGCAATTCACCCCTCCACTTT. As protein: CATGQGNSPLHF.

The chain has TRBV9 and TRBJ2-1; 9 bases match TRBD2. Germline V CDR1 and CDR2: SGDLS, YYNGEE. With 4 bases clipped from V and 1 base from J, the junction kept 3 bases outside the gene matches. CDR3 length: 15 amino acids. In DNA, the CDR3 is TGTGCCAGCAGCCTTCTAGCGGGATCCTACAATGAGCAGTTCTTC. This translates into CASSLLAGSYNEQFF.

Ten or more counts support this clone. The CDR3 region is CASSLVLTADEQFF. The CDR3 DNA sequence: TGTGCCAGCAGCTTAGTGCTAACGGCGGATGAGCAGTTCTTC. J is TRBJ2-1 and V is TRBV7-2, with D hard to call. Trimming stripped 1 base from V and 8 bases from J, with 12 bases between. The CDR3 contains 14 residues. The germline V gene has CDR1 SGHTA and CDR2 FQGNSA.

For this clone: This sample includes further DNA sequences coding for the same CDR3. The chain combines TRBV5-1 with TRBJ2-5; 10 nucleotides agree with TRBD2. This CDR3 contains 14 residues. Germline values: CDR1 SGHRS, CDR2 YFSETQ. J lost 2 bases, V lost 2 bases, and 0 bases had no gene match. The CDR3, as DNA: TGCGCCAGCAGCTTACTAGCGGGGCAAGAGACCCAGTACTTC. Translated: CASSLLAGQETQYF.

V usage is TRBV2 and J usage is TRBJ1-5, with 7 positions matching TRBD1. Germline V gene lookup returns CDR1 SNHLY and CDR2 FYNNEI. CDR3 size: 15 residues. The V segment lost 7 bases and the J segment 0 bases; nucleotides outside the gene matches: 6. The CDR3 here is CASNRGDYSNQPQHF. The CDR3 DNA sequence: TGTGCCAGCAACAGGGGAGATTATAGCAATCAGCCCCAGCATTTT.

A few counts support this clone. This rearrangement joins TRBV30 to TRBJ1-1; the match to TRBD1 covers 7 bases. With V trimmed by 3 bases and J by 5 bases, 6 bases remained unmatched. CDR3 length: 13 amino acids. CDR1 is GTSNPN and CDR2 is SVGIG in the germline V gene (reference sequence). The CDR3 DNA reads TGTGCCTGGAGCGGTACAGGGGTGACTGAAGCTTTCTTT. It translates to CAWSGTGVTEAFF.

The chain joins TRBV6-1 to TRBJ1-4; D is unresolved. CDR3 size: 13 residues. V was cut by 7 bases and J by 8 bases, with 14 bases left in between. The V gene's germline CDR1 is MNHNS and CDR2 SASEGT. The CDR3 reads CASTRAYGEKLFF. CDR3 DNA: TGTGCCAGCACTCGGGCCTATGGGGAAAAACTGTTTTTT.

The V gene is TRBV6-5, the J gene TRBJ2-7; tentatively, D is TRBD1 or TRBD2 (6 bases each). V gave up 5 bases and J gave up 6 bases, with 20 bases separating them. Germline loops: CDR1 MNHEY, CDR2 SVGAGI. CDR3 length equals 15 residues. The CDR3 bases are TGTGCCAGCAGTGCCGGGGGCGGCATTAAATCCGAGCAGTACTTC. It translates to CASSAGGGIKSEQYF.

This clone came up once. This chain uses TRBV18 with TRBJ2-3; TRBD2 might be the D (6 bases). The V gene's germline CDR1 is KGHSH and CDR2 LQKENI. This CDR3 is built from 14 residues. The V gene lost 0 bases and the J gene lost 5 bases, with 9 bases spanning the gap. CDR3 nucleotide sequence: TGTGCCAGCTCACCACCGGAGGGGCGAGATACGCAGTATTTT. This encodes CASSPPEGRDTQYF.

The chain has TRBV2 and TRBJ2-5; D may be TRBD1 (6 bases). Trimming removed 3 bases from V and 2 bases from J, with 10 bases in between. The CDR3 spans 14 residues. Germline CDR1 is SNHLY and CDR2 is FYNNEI. The CDR3 here is CASSEQGSQETQYF. The CDR3, as DNA: TGTGCCAGCAGTGAGCAGGGGTCTCAAGAGACCCAGTACTTC.